One T cell receptor beta chain is described in this entry. This sample is part of a study of blood T cell repertoires in COVID-19. Across the study: Samples came from the United States, Italy and Spain, spanning acute and convalescent COVID-19.

Only in-frame clones appear in the TCRdb table, and some are missing; sequencing was by immunoSEQ multiplex PCR. The sample holds roughly 290,000 clones, 80% to 90% seen once. Trimming removed 5 bases from V and 9 bases from J; junction bases left unmatched: 9. The germline CDR1 and CDR2 sequences are SGHNT and YENEEA. CDR3 length equals 13 residues. V usage is TRBV11-3 and J usage is TRBJ2-7; 8 bases align to TRBD1. Material: peripheral blood. The TCR originated in a woman aged 50 to 65 who had recovered from COVID-19. CDR3 region: CASSGSRTGLQYF. In nucleotides, the CDR3 is TGTGCCAGCAGCGGGAGCAGGACAGGGCTGCAGTACTTC.